This T cell receptor beta chain came from a study of T cell repertoires in cytomegalovirus infection. On the study more broadly: Public TCR beta signature analysis indicated the presence of both CMV infection and matching HLA type.

Findings and limits, study-wide: The ex vivo response was dominated by HLA-C-restricted CMV-specific TCR beta clonotypes. Based on cumulative public TCR beta family frequency, carriers of CMV plus the relevant HLA were identified.

TCRdb recomputed calls from the reads with MiXCR, one row per CDR3 protein. Of roughly 760,000 distinct CDR3 sequences listed, roughly a third were seen once; the top ten hold 2.8%. Germline-derived CDR1 and CDR2 are MNHNY and SVGAGI (reference sequence). The CDR3 runs to 16 residues. The J segment lost 2 bases and the V segment lost 2 bases, leaving 6 bases of the junction unmatched. With respect to this clonotype: Its specificity is not known.

The chain has TRBV6-6 and TRBJ2-4, with 7 bases that match TRBD1. Specimen: PBMCs. This TCR derives from a human donor in good health (CMV status not recorded). Some clones in this sample may be carry-over from other donors' samples. The CDR3 DNA is TGTGCCAGCAGTTACGGGCAGGGGGTGACCAAAAACATTCAGTACTTC. Its translation: CASSYGQGVTKNIQYF.